This paragraph reports one TCR beta chain. Antigen unknown. For every subset, genomic DNA was evenly distributed across several immunoSEQ plates. Each PCR replicate run on unsorted PBMC took in about 300 ng DNA, tens of thousands of T cell genomes. Original processing notes: As immunoSEQ supplied junction-only sequences (without quality scores), filtering differed. Assay used: immunoSEQ multiplex PCR; TCRdb lists only in-frame clones, some missing. V and J calls and clone size come straight from that table; D and trimming were deduced from the DNA. The data hold about 560,000 clones, with around 80% observed a single time. The sample is drawn from a study of shared clonotypes between healthy human individuals. Overall study results and limits: It was only blood that was sampled, and tissue repertoires likely differ.

This receptor was taken from a middle-aged woman in good health. Some clones in this sample may be carry-over from other donors' samples. The sample taken for sequencing was PBMCs.

CDR3 loop: CASSLNGQSNEQFF. The DNA for the CDR3 is TGTGCCAGCAGCTTAAATGGACAGTCGAATGAGCAGTTCTTC. The chain joins TRBV7-2 to TRBJ2-1, with D perhaps TRBD1 (6 bases). The CDR3 is 14 residues long. Germline V lookup: CDR1 SGHTA, CDR2 FQGNSA. Between the trimmed V and J ends, which lost 2 bases and 7 bases, there was a span of 12 bases.